The 17 T cell receptor beta chains listed next were all sequenced from one sample in a study of blood T cell repertoires in COVID-19. Profiling relied on immunoSEQ multiplex PCR, and the TCRdb table lists in-frame clones only, not all of them. The sample yields about 120,000 clones, about nine tenths seen once. The sequencing input was peripheral blood. The origin of the receptors is a woman aged 70-85 years with acute or convalescent COVID-19.

The chain is built from TRBV30 and TRBJ2-5, with 7 bases matching TRBD1. V trimming: 5 bases; J trimming: 7 bases; junction bases outside the gene matches: 1. CDR1 is GTSNPN and CDR2 is SVGIG in the germline V gene (reference sequence). The CDR3 totals 10 residues. The CDR3 region is CAWGTATQYF. CDR3 nucleotides: TGTGCCTGGGGGACAGCGACCCAGTACTTC.

This rearrangement joins TRBV2 to TRBJ1-6; 10 positions agree with TRBD1. The J segment lost 7 bases and the V segment lost 6 bases, leaving 6 bases of the junction unmatched. The CDR3 sequence is 15 residues long. Germline assignment: CDR1 SNHLY and CDR2 FYNNEI. In nucleotides, the CDR3 is TGTGCCAGCAGGGGCGGGACAGGGGTCAATTCACCCCTCCACTTT. Its translation is CASRGGTGVNSPLHF.

This clone was detected only a few times. The genes are TRBV19 and TRBJ1-2; D is uncertain. Trimming removed 6 bases at V and 3 bases at J, with 11 bases between. The germline CDR1 and CDR2 sequences are LNHDA and SQIVND (reference sequence). CDR3 length: 13 residues. The CDR3 is CASRGGQYYGYTF. DNA of the CDR3: TGTGCCAGTAGAGGAGGGCAGTACTATGGCTACACCTTC.

The chain combines TRBV7-3 with TRBJ2-3; TRBD1 matches at 7 bases. Germline trimming cut 3 bases from V and 4 bases from J; bases unmatched to any gene: 4. Germline V gene data show CDR1 as SGHTA and CDR2 as FQGTGA. The CDR3 sequence is 14 residues long. CDR3 sequence reads: CASSFRQGSDTQYF. CDR3 nucleotides: TGTGCCAGCAGCTTCAGACAGGGCTCAGATACGCAGTATTTT.

The chain uses TRBV28 and TRBJ2-2; 11 bases map to TRBD2. The CDR3 loop spans 16 amino acids. J was trimmed by 7 bases and V by 2 bases; bases with no gene match: 6. Per the germline V gene, CDR1 is MDHEN and CDR2 is SYDVKM. The CDR3 DNA sequence: TGTGCCAGCAGTTTACTTAGCGGGGGGGCCGTCGGGGAGCTGTTTTTT. This gives the protein CASSLLSGGAVGELFF.

The chain combines TRBV28 with TRBJ1-5; tentatively, D is TRBD1 (5 bases). In germline, CDR1 is MDHEN, CDR2 SYDVKM. Trimming took 8 bases from V and 6 from J, leaving 20 bases between them. The CDR3 spans 15 residues. Here the CDR3 DNA reads TGTGCCAGCTTAGCGGGCGGGGGGGTCCCTCAGCCCCAGCATTTT. This translates into CASLAGGGVPQPQHF. Using reference TRBV28 and TRBJ1-5 for the parts outside the CDR3, the full variable domain is DVKVTQSSRYLVKRTGEKVFLECVQDMDHENMFWYRQDPGLGLRLIYFSYDVKMKEKGDIPEGYSVSREKKERFSLILESASTNQTSMYLCASLAGGGVPQPQHFGDGTRLSIL.

The chain joins TRBV18 to TRBJ1-5; 7 nucleotides align to TRBD1. The germline V gene encodes CDR1 KGHSH and CDR2 LQKENI. The CDR3 is made up of 15 amino acids. Losses at the gene ends were 1 base for V and 2 bases for J; bases not matched to a gene: 2. The CDR3 loop reads CASSPRQGGNQPQHF. The CDR3 bases are TGTGCCAGCTCACCACGACAGGGTGGCAATCAGCCCCAGCATTTT. Together with reference TRBV18 and TRBJ1-5, the CDR3 gives the full variable domain: NAGVMQNPRHLVRRRGQEARLRCSPMKGHSHVYWYRQLPEEGLKFMVYLQKENIIDESGMPKERFSAEFPKEGPSILRIQQVVRGDSAAYFCASSPRQGGNQPQHFGDGTRLSIL.

The chain employs TRBV11-2 and TRBJ2-7, with 7 bases that match TRBD1. CDR3 length: 15 residues. CDR1 and CDR2 (germline): SGHAT, FQNNGV. The V segment lost 1 base and the J segment 2 bases; nucleotides outside the gene matches: 5. The CDR3 is CASSLVGTAAYEQYF. The DNA for the CDR3 is TGTGCCAGCAGCTTAGTCGGGACAGCAGCCTACGAGCAGTACTTC. Full variable domain (missing parts from reference TRBV11-2 and TRBJ2-7): EAGVAQSPRYKIIEKRQSVAFWCNPISGHATLYWYQQILGQGPKLLIQFQNNGVVDDSQLPKDRFSAERLKGVDSTLKIQPAKLEDSAVYLCASSLVGTAAYEQYFGPGTRLTVT.

The chain carries TRBV5-1 and TRBJ1-1; D is possibly TRBD1 (6 bases). The germline V gene encodes CDR1 SGHRS and CDR2 YFSETQ. V lost 0 bases to trimming and J lost 6 bases, with 15 bases between them. This CDR3 spans 15 amino acids. CDR3 DNA sequence: TGCGCCAGCAGCTTGGAACAGGGAAGCTGGCCTGAAGCTTTCTTT. It codes for CASSLEQGSWPEAFF.

The chain recombines TRBV12-5 with TRBJ1-5; D may be TRBD1 (5 bases). The CDR3 has 14 amino acids. With 4 bases removed from V and 5 bases from J, the gap between germline ends came to 12 bases. Germline V CDR1 and CDR2: LGHNT, FRNRAP. CDR3 protein: CASGSPDTYQPQHF. In DNA, the CDR3 is TGTGCTAGTGGTTCCCCGGACACCTATCAGCCCCAGCATTTT.

The genes are TRBV19 and TRBJ1-6; a possible D gene is TRBD1 (6 bases). CDR1 and CDR2 from the germline V gene are LNHDA and SQIVND (reference sequence). V gave up 7 bases and J gave up 11 bases, with 21 bases separating them. The CDR3 runs to 15 residues. The CDR3 here is CASIPRRGAAAPLHF. CDR3 DNA: TGTGCCAGTATCCCCCGACGGGGGGCGGCTGCACCCCTCCACTTT.

This chain uses TRBV2 with TRBJ1-1; tentative D call: TRBD1 (6 bases). CDR3 length equals 13 residues. V lost 3 bases and J lost 6, with 11 bases in between. The V gene's germline CDR1 is SNHLY and CDR2 FYNNEI. CDR3 loop: CASSEVKGAEAFF. The DNA of the CDR3 is TGTGCCAGCAGTGAGGTGAAGGGGGCTGAAGCTTTCTTT.

The chain is built from TRBV6-5 and TRBJ2-7; perhaps TRBD2 as D (7 bases). This CDR3 has 16 amino acids. Looked up from germline, CDR1 is MNHEY and CDR2 is SVGAGI. The V end was cut by 1 base, the J end by 7 bases, with 20 bases between. The CDR3 protein is CASSYFGQRGSFEQYF. CDR3 bases: TGTGCCAGCAGTTACTTCGGACAGCGGGGTTCGTTTGAGCAGTACTTC.

V is TRBV6-5 and J is TRBJ1-3, with D possibly matching TRBD1 (5 bases). The germline V gene encodes CDR1 MNHEY and CDR2 SVGAGI. This CDR3 region has 15 residues. V dropped 6 bases and J dropped 5 bases, with 17 bases sitting between them. CDR3 sequence: CASSPQAGLRNTIYF. The CDR3 DNA sequence: TGTGCCAGCAGCCCCCAGGCAGGGTTGAGAAACACCATATATTTT.

The rearrangement uses TRBV30 and TRBJ1-6; tentatively, D is TRBD1 (6 bases). This CDR3 has 14 amino acids. The V end lost 2 bases, the J end lost 11 bases, and 16 bases lay between the germline ends. The germline gives CDR1 GTSNPN, CDR2 SVGIG (reference sequence). The CDR3 sequence is CAWSTDSPQAPLHF. CDR3 nucleotides: TGTGCCTGGAGTACGGACAGTCCTCAGGCACCCCTCCACTTT.

The chain carries TRBV24-1 and TRBJ2-2; 7 nucleotides match TRBD1. Trimming at V came to 3 bases and at J to 5 bases, leaving 8 bases not matched to a gene. This CDR3 spans 16 amino acids. Germline assignment: CDR1 KGHDR and CDR2 SFDVKD. The CDR3 loop reads CATSDSGTGETGELFF. The CDR3 bases are TGTGCCACCAGTGATAGTGGTACAGGGGAAACCGGGGAGCTGTTTTTT.

This sequence joins TRBV4-1 and TRBJ2-5; D is possibly TRBD2 (5 bases). CDR1 is MGHRA, CDR2 YSYEKL, per germline. The CDR3 runs 14 residues. The V and J ends lost 4 bases and 2 bases respectively, with 11 bases between them. The CDR3 is CASSRTRGQETQYF. DNA of the CDR3: TGCGCCAGCAGCCGGACTCGAGGGCAAGAGACCCAGTACTTC.